This TCR beta chain was sequenced during a study of T cells in Graves' hyperthyroidism and ophthalmopathy. Findings of the study overall: Appearing also in blood were most of the thyroid clonotypes expanded above 0.001.

Notes on this clonotype: Its antigen is still unknown.

Reasons for excluding patients were uncontrolled infection, other autoimmune disease, pregnancy or lactation. Diagnoses were made from clinical symptoms, serum measures (thyroxine and TRAb), thyroid ultrasound and orbital computed tomography. RNA transcripts gave rise to amplified TCR beta CDR3 regions. HTBI primers were employed in a first-round RT-PCR of the TCR CDR3. One entry per CDR3 protein, called by TCRdb with MiXCR from the multiplex PCR reads. The table records about 560,000 distinct CDR3 sequences, about half of them present only once. There are 12 residues in the CDR3. Trimming took off 10 bases at V and 5 bases at J, with 14 bases between the two ends.

Sample: peripheral blood or thyroid tissue (not recorded which). The sequence came from a woman between 18 and 30 years old with Graves' hyperthyroidism. The rearrangement links TRBV12-3 or TRBV12-4 to TRBJ1-2; D uncertain. In nucleotides, the CDR3 is TGTGCCACATCACTGGCACTATATGGCTACACCTTC. Translated: CATSLALYGYTF.